This is a list of T cell receptor beta chains from one sample in a study of T cells in tuberculosis. TCRdb keeps only in-frame clones here, not all; method: immunoSEQ multiplex PCR. Here the sample spans about 20,000 clones, approximately 90% being singletons. Sequenced sample: PBMCs. These receptors all come from a donor aged 5 to 30 with latent tuberculosis or without tuberculosis infection. Each CDR3 is given with its conserved first and last residue. The D gene is left open where the match is weak. Some rows have no size entry. The others give once, few or many, or a class for an expanded clone.

d_call: -
v_call: TRBV11-2
j_call: TRBJ1-2
clone_size: -
cdr3_aa: CASSLVTGGGYGYTF
cdr3_nt: TGTGCCAGCAGCTTAGTGACGGGAGGTGGCTATGGCTACACCTTC

d_call: -
v_call: TRBV15
j_call: TRBJ1-4
clone_size: -
cdr3_aa: CATSFVGGGEKLFF
cdr3_nt: TGTGCCACCAGTTTTGTTGGGGGCGGTGAAAAACTGTTTTTT

d_call: -
v_call: TRBV30
j_call: TRBJ1-2
clone_size: -
cdr3_aa: CAWSRLGRENYGYTF
cdr3_nt: TGTGCCTGGAGCCGCCTCGGACGGGAAAACTATGGCTACACCTTC

d_call: -
v_call: TRBV4-1
j_call: TRBJ1-5
clone_size: once
cdr3_aa: CASSQDRGPPYFSNQPQHF
cdr3_nt: TGCGCCAGCAGCCAAGATCGAGGGCCCCCTTATTTTAGCAATCAGCCCCAGCATTTT

d_call: -
v_call: TRBV2
j_call: TRBJ1-1
clone_size: -
cdr3_aa: CASSRLGQNTEAFF
cdr3_nt: TGTGCCAGCAGCCGCCTCGGACAGAACACTGAAGCTTTCTTT

d_call: -
v_call: TRBV2
j_call: TRBJ1-5
clone_size: -
cdr3_aa: CASERESNQPQHF
cdr3_nt: TGTGCCAGTGAAAGAGAGAGCAATCAGCCCCAGCATTTT

d_call: -
v_call: TRBV7-8
j_call: TRBJ2-2
clone_size: -
cdr3_aa: CASRYTTGRTGELFF
cdr3_nt: TGTGCCAGCAGATATACCACAGGGAGAACCGGGGAGCTGTTTTTT

d_call: -
v_call: TRBV6-1
j_call: TRBJ1-4
clone_size: -
cdr3_aa: CASSEVRGTYEKLFF
cdr3_nt: TGTGCCAGCAGTGAAGTGCGAGGGACTTATGAAAAACTGTTTTTT

d_call: -
v_call: TRBV2
j_call: TRBJ2-7
clone_size: -
cdr3_aa: CASRSYEQYF
cdr3_nt: TGTGCCAGCAGGAGCTACGAGCAGTACTTC

d_call: TRBD1
v_call: TRBV5-8
j_call: TRBJ1-2
clone_size: -
cdr3_aa: CASSLKDRGRRSGYTF
cdr3_nt: TGTGCCAGCAGCTTGAAAGACAGGGGGCGTAGAAGTGGCTACACCTTC

d_call: TRBD1
v_call: TRBV4-1
j_call: TRBJ1-1
clone_size: -
cdr3_aa: CASSQVLWDRVGLNTEAFF
cdr3_nt: TGCGCCAGCAGCCAAGTTTTATGGGACAGGGTAGGGCTGAACACTGAAGCTTTCTTT

d_call: -
v_call: TRBV9
j_call: TRBJ1-2
clone_size: -
cdr3_aa: CASSVDNNYGYTF
cdr3_nt: TGTGCCAGCAGCGTAGATAATAACTATGGCTACACCTTC

d_call: TRBD1
v_call: TRBV28
j_call: TRBJ2-5
clone_size: -
cdr3_aa: CASSPGQGQETQYF
cdr3_nt: TGTGCCAGCAGTCCCGGACAGGGACAAGAGACCCAGTACTTC

d_call: -
v_call: TRBV4-1
j_call: TRBJ1-5
clone_size: -
cdr3_aa: CASSQVFADRSDQPQHF
cdr3_nt: TGCGCCAGCAGCCAAGTTTTTGCAGACAGGTCGGATCAGCCCCAGCATTTT

d_call: TRBD1
v_call: TRBV30
j_call: TRBJ1-1
clone_size: -
cdr3_aa: CAWSRTGDTEAFF
cdr3_nt: TGTGCCTGGAGTAGGACAGGGGACACTGAAGCTTTCTTT

d_call: TRBD1
v_call: TRBV7-2
j_call: TRBJ1-4
clone_size: once
cdr3_aa: CASSSLDRGRAEKLFF
cdr3_nt: TGTGCCAGCAGCTCCTTGGACAGGGGGAGGGCGGAAAAACTGTTTTTT

d_call: TRBD1
v_call: TRBV5-4
j_call: TRBJ2-1
clone_size: -
cdr3_aa: CASSMGQGAYNEQFF
cdr3_nt: TGTGCCAGCAGCATGGGACAGGGGGCCTACAATGAGCAGTTCTTC

d_call: -
v_call: TRBV27
j_call: TRBJ2-2
clone_size: -
cdr3_aa: CASSSIVSGNTGELFF
cdr3_nt: TGTGCCAGCAGCTCGATTGTTAGCGGCAACACCGGGGAGCTGTTTTTT

d_call: TRBD1
v_call: TRBV12-5
j_call: TRBJ1-3
clone_size: -
cdr3_aa: CASGLNAGGTGNTIYF
cdr3_nt: TGTGCTAGTGGTTTAAATGCAGGGGGAACTGGAAACACCATATATTTT

d_call: -
v_call: TRBV4-2
j_call: TRBJ1-1
clone_size: -
cdr3_aa: CASSQDRGGTEAFF
cdr3_nt: TGTGCCAGCAGCCAAGATCGGGGAGGCACTGAAGCTTTCTTT

d_call: TRBD1
v_call: TRBV2
j_call: TRBJ2-5
clone_size: once
cdr3_aa: CASSESTGGEETQYF
cdr3_nt: TGTGCCAGCAGCGAATCGACAGGGGGCGAAGAGACCCAGTACTTC

d_call: -
v_call: TRBV5-6
j_call: TRBJ2-7
clone_size: -
cdr3_aa: CASSLPTGNEQYF
cdr3_nt: TGTGCCAGCAGCTTACCCACAGGTAACGAGCAGTACTTC

d_call: TRBD2
v_call: TRBV7-2
j_call: TRBJ2-1
clone_size: -
cdr3_aa: CASSSGLAGGEQFF
cdr3_nt: TGTGCCAGCAGCTCGGGACTAGCGGGCGGTGAGCAGTTCTTC

d_call: TRBD1
v_call: TRBV5-4
j_call: TRBJ1-2
clone_size: -
cdr3_aa: CASSSGQDYGYTF
cdr3_nt: TGTGCCAGTAGCTCGGGACAGGACTATGGCTACACCTTC

d_call: -
v_call: TRBV7-8
j_call: TRBJ2-7
clone_size: -
cdr3_aa: CASSSRREWGEQYF
cdr3_nt: TGTGCCAGCAGCTCCCGGAGGGAATGGGGCGAGCAGTACTTC

d_call: -
v_call: TRBV19
j_call: TRBJ1-5
clone_size: -
cdr3_aa: CASSIDYIWGGNQPQHF
cdr3_nt: TGTGCCAGTAGTATAGATTATATTTGGGGCGGCAATCAGCCCCAGCATTTT

d_call: TRBD1
v_call: TRBV11-3
j_call: TRBJ2-7
clone_size: few
cdr3_aa: CASSLSGTGDYEQYF
cdr3_nt: TGTGCCAGCAGCCTATCCGGGACAGGGGACTACGAGCAGTACTTC

d_call: TRBD1
v_call: TRBV6-5
j_call: TRBJ1-1
clone_size: -
cdr3_aa: CASRSGGSAEAFF
cdr3_nt: TGTGCCAGCAGGTCAGGGGGCAGCGCTGAAGCTTTCTTT

d_call: TRBD1
v_call: TRBV5-1
j_call: TRBJ2-7
clone_size: once
cdr3_aa: CASSPTGTLSYEQYF
cdr3_nt: TGCGCCAGCAGCCCGACAGGGACCCTCTCCTACGAGCAGTACTTC

d_call: -
v_call: TRBV2
j_call: TRBJ2-1
clone_size: -
cdr3_aa: CADQRRDKSKFFF
cdr3_nt: TGTGCCGACCAGCGCCGGGACAAGAGTAAGTTTTTCTTC

d_call: TRBD1
v_call: TRBV19
j_call: TRBJ2-7
clone_size: -
cdr3_aa: CASRSSGGAEQYF
cdr3_nt: TGTGCCAGTAGGAGCTCAGGGGGCGCGGAGCAGTACTTC

d_call: TRBD2
v_call: TRBV6-6
j_call: TRBJ2-1
clone_size: once
cdr3_aa: CASSRLAGNNEQFF
cdr3_nt: TGTGCCAGCAGCAGACTAGCGGGGAACAATGAGCAGTTCTTC

d_call: -
v_call: TRBV2
j_call: TRBJ2-7
clone_size: -
cdr3_aa: CASSEQAPYEQYF
cdr3_nt: TGTGCCAGCAGTGAGCAGGCCCCCTACGAGCAGTACTTC

d_call: -
v_call: TRBV19
j_call: TRBJ1-6
clone_size: once
cdr3_aa: CASSLAGYNSPLHF
cdr3_nt: TGTGCCAGTAGTCTGGCAGGTTATAATTCACCCCTCCACTTT

d_call: TRBD1
v_call: TRBV6-4
j_call: TRBJ1-2
clone_size: -
cdr3_aa: CASRPPGQDGYTF
cdr3_nt: TGTGCCAGCAGACCCCCGGGACAGGATGGCTACACCTTC

d_call: -
v_call: TRBV5-1
j_call: TRBJ2-1
clone_size: -
cdr3_aa: CASSPKEGRDSYNEQFF
cdr3_nt: TGCGCCAGCAGCCCAAAGGAGGGCCGAGACTCCTACAATGAGCAGTTCTTC

d_call: TRBD1
v_call: TRBV30
j_call: TRBJ1-3
clone_size: -
cdr3_aa: CASSQGAYGNTIYF
cdr3_nt: TGTGCCTCCTCACAGGGGGCTTATGGAAACACCATATATTTT

d_call: -
v_call: TRBV19
j_call: TRBJ1-1
clone_size: -
cdr3_aa: CASSIVYGGRTEAFF
cdr3_nt: TGTGCCAGTAGTATAGTTTATGGGGGCCGCACTGAAGCTTTCTTT

d_call: -
v_call: TRBV27
j_call: TRBJ2-5
clone_size: -
cdr3_aa: CASSSLSGEETQYF
cdr3_nt: TGTGCCAGCAGTTCCCTCTCCGGAGAAGAGACCCAGTACTTC

d_call: TRBD1
v_call: TRBV12-5
j_call: TRBJ1-2
clone_size: -
cdr3_aa: CASGLVRDRESGGYTF
cdr3_nt: TGTGCTAGTGGTTTGGTCCGGGACAGGGAAAGCGGTGGCTACACCTTC

d_call: TRBD1
v_call: TRBV29-1
j_call: TRBJ2-3
clone_size: few
cdr3_aa: CSVGKRDSPWDTQYF
cdr3_nt: TGCAGCGTTGGGAAAAGGGACAGTCCTTGGGATACGCAGTATTTT

d_call: -
v_call: TRBV18
j_call: TRBJ1-1
clone_size: -
cdr3_aa: CASSPVLTGVNTEAFF
cdr3_nt: TGTGCCAGCTCACCAGTCCTAACCGGTGTGAACACTGAAGCTTTCTTT